The 15 T cell receptor beta chains below come from one sample, sequenced in a study of blood T cell repertoires in COVID-19. Measured with immunoSEQ multiplex PCR; TCRdb has only the in-frame clones, and not every one. The sample contains around 310,000 clones, 90% of which appear only once. Sample: peripheral blood. These receptor sequences come from a woman between 35 and 50 years old with COVID-19, enrolled during active disease.

J is TRBJ2-7 and V is TRBV5-8; D possibly corresponds to TRBD2 (6 bases). Trimming stripped 1 base from V and 1 base from J, with 12 bases between. This CDR3 is built from 15 residues. The germline gives CDR1 SGHTS, CDR2 YDEGEE. DNA of the CDR3: TGTGCCAGCAGCTTGAGGGGCGGGAATTCCTACGAGCAGTACTTC. Amino acids: CASSLRGGNSYEQYF. Full variable domain (outside the CDR3, taken from reference TRBV5-8 and TRBJ2-7): EAGVTQSPTHLIKTRGQQATLRCSPISGHTSVYWYQQALGLGLQFLLWYDEGEERNRGNFPPRFSGRQFPNYSSELNVNALELEDSALYLCASSLRGGNSYEQYFGPGTRLTVT.

The DNA of the CDR3 is TGTGCCAGCAACCTCCGGGACAGGTTAGCAGATACGCAGTATTTT. Translating it yields CASNLRDRLADTQYF. The V call is TRBV28, the J call TRBJ2-3; TRBD1 matches at 8 bases. In germline, CDR1 is MDHEN, CDR2 SYDVKM. J was trimmed by 4 bases and V by 7 bases; bases with no gene match: 10. This CDR3 region has 15 residues.

V is TRBV12-3 or TRBV12-4 and J is TRBJ2-5; TRBD1 aligns across 9 bases. V shed 5 bases, J shed 2 bases, and the junction held 0 bases outside the gene matches. CDR3 length: 13 residues. The CDR3 loop reads CASSDRGQETQYF. In DNA form, the CDR3 reads TGTGCCAGCAGTGACAGGGGGCAAGAGACCCAGTACTTC.

The V gene is TRBV18, the J gene TRBJ1-1, with D possibly matching TRBD1 (5 bases). Trimming left V 3 bases short and J 6 bases short, with 11 bases between. This CDR3 region has 13 residues. Per germline, CDR1 KGHSH and CDR2 LQKENI. CDR3 protein: CASSPRADPEAFF. The CDR3 DNA reads TGTGCCAGCTCACCCAGGGCTGATCCTGAAGCTTTCTTT.

The rearrangement joins TRBV9 to TRBJ2-4, with D hard to call. Germline loops: CDR1 SGDLS, CDR2 YYNGEE. This CDR3 region has 15 residues. V gave up 3 bases and J gave up 0 bases, with 10 bases separating them. The CDR3 loop reads CASSGSALAKNIQYF. CDR3 nucleotide sequence: TGTGCCAGCAGCGGGAGCGCTCTAGCCAAAAACATTCAGTACTTC.

The chain joins TRBV4-2 to TRBJ2-2; a possible D gene is TRBD2 (6 bases). The CDR3 contains 16 residues. The ends were cut back, 0 bases at V and 6 bases at J, with 14 bases in the middle. Germline CDR1 reads LGHNA; CDR2 reads YNFKEQ. CDR3 sequence reads: CASSQDFSEGPGELFF. The CDR3, as DNA: TGTGCCAGCAGCCAAGATTTTTCGGAGGGGCCCGGGGAGCTGTTTTTT.

The chain couples TRBV27 to TRBJ1-2; D ambiguous. V lost 0 bases and J 4 bases, leaving 12 bases between the germline ends. Germline V gene lookup returns CDR1 MNHEY and CDR2 SMNVEV (reference sequence). The CDR3 has 15 residues. The CDR3 nucleotides are TGTGCCAGCAGTTTATCGGTTGGGGAGTCCTATGGCTACACCTTC. This codes for CASSLSVGESYGYTF.

CDR3 DNA: TGTGCCAGCAGCTTAGGACTGATAAATTCACCCCTCCACTTT. Amino acids: CASSLGLINSPLHF. V gene TRBV11-2 combines with J gene TRBJ1-6; D call uncertain. Germline CDR1 is SGHAT and CDR2 is FQNNGV. CDR3 length: 14 residues. V lost 1 base and J 7 bases, leaving 8 bases between the germline ends.

Here the CDR3 DNA reads TGTGCCAGCAGTTTATACGGCAGACTCCGCATCTATAGCAATCAGCCCCAGCATTTT. Its protein is CASSLYGRLRIYSNQPQHF. This sequence joins TRBV27 and TRBJ1-5; D gene unclear. V lost 1 base and J lost 0, with 19 bases in between. Germline V gives CDR1 MNHEY, CDR2 SMNVEV (reference sequence). CDR3 length equals 19 residues.

This chain joins TRBV11-3 and TRBJ2-1; the D is unclear. V was trimmed by 3 bases and J by 3 bases, leaving 9 bases between them. Germline V CDR1 and CDR2: SGHNT, YENEEA. CDR3 length equals 14 residues. The CDR3 DNA follows: TGTGCCAGCAGCTTTGGGCTGAACTACAATGAGCAGTTCTTC. As protein: CASSFGLNYNEQFF. The variable domain in full, with the rest retrieved from reference TRBV11-3 and TRBJ2-1, is EAGVVQSPRYKIIEKKQPVAFWCNPISGHNTLYWYLQNLGQGPELLIRYENEEAVDDSQLPKDRFSAERLKGVDSTLKIQPAELGDSAVYLCASSFGLNYNEQFFGPGTRLTVL.

The J gene is TRBJ1-1, the V gene TRBV2; 9 bases agree with TRBD1. CDR1 and CDR2 (germline): SNHLY, FYNNEI. V lost 5 bases, J lost 1 base, and 5 bases stayed unmatched. The CDR3 is 15 residues long. CDR3 DNA: TGTGCCAGCAGTTTCCGACAGGGGGGGAACACTGAAGCTTTCTTT. It is translated as CASSFRQGGNTEAFF. Full variable domain (missing parts from reference TRBV2 and TRBJ1-1): EPEVTQTPSHQVTQMGQEVILRCVPISNHLYFYWYRQILGQKVEFLVSFYNNEISEKSEIFDDQFSVERPDGSNFTLKIRSTKLEDSAMYFCASSFRQGGNTEAFFGQGTRLTVV.

The chain combines TRBV27 with TRBJ1-5, with a weak D call TRBD1 (5 bases). The CDR3 runs 14 residues. V lost 5 bases to trimming and J lost 7 bases, with 15 bases between them. Germline loops: CDR1 MNHEY, CDR2 SMNVEV (reference sequence). CDR3 loop: CASSHNRGYQPQHF. In nucleotides, the CDR3 is TGTGCCAGCAGTCATAATAGGGGTTACCAGCCCCAGCATTTT.

The rearrangement joins TRBV7-3 to TRBJ1-2; maybe TRBD1 (6 bases). From germline, CDR1 is SGHTA and CDR2 FQGTGA. The V and J ends lost 1 base and 8 bases respectively, with 11 bases between them. CDR3 length: 13 residues. The CDR3 is CASSLKGDRGYTF. CDR3 sequence (DNA): TGTGCCAGCAGCTTAAAGGGGGATAGGGGCTACACCTTC.

This sequence joins TRBV7-3 and TRBJ1-2; TRBD1 aligns across 7 bases. This CDR3 region has 14 residues. The V segment lost 5 bases and the J segment 8 bases; nucleotides outside the gene matches: 11. The germline gives CDR1 SGHTA, CDR2 FQGTGA. The CDR3 nucleotides are TGTGCCAGCAGCCCCGACAGGGCCCGAGGAGGCTACACCTTC. As protein: CASSPDRARGGYTF.

The rearrangement links TRBV27 to TRBJ1-2; D unclear. The V end lost 6 bases, the J end lost 8 bases, and 13 bases lay between the germline ends. Germline values: CDR1 MNHEY, CDR2 SMNVEV (reference sequence). This CDR3 has 12 amino acids. The CDR3 DNA follows: TGTGCCAGCAGCACCCCTCCAGGCGGCTACACCTTC. This encodes CASSTPPGGYTF.